The TCR beta chain under discussion was sequenced for a study of blood T cell repertoires in COVID-19. The CDR3 is 14 amino acids. Germline trimming cut 2 bases from V and 4 bases from J; bases unmatched to any gene: 4. Germline V gives CDR1 WSHSY, CDR2 SAAADI. TCRdb keeps only in-frame clones here, not all; method: immunoSEQ multiplex PCR. Counted here are 360,000 or so clones, about 88% occurring once; the ten biggest clones make up 2.5% to 3.5%. The chain carries TRBV10-2 and TRBJ1-2, with TRBD1 matching over 7 bases. Source material: PBMCs or T cells enriched from blood (not recorded which). This receptor was obtained from a woman aged 30 to 39 who had recovered from COVID-19. The CDR3 loop is CASSEQWTGYGYTF. The CDR3, as DNA: TGCGCCAGCAGTGAGCAGTGGACAGGCTATGGCTACACCTTC.